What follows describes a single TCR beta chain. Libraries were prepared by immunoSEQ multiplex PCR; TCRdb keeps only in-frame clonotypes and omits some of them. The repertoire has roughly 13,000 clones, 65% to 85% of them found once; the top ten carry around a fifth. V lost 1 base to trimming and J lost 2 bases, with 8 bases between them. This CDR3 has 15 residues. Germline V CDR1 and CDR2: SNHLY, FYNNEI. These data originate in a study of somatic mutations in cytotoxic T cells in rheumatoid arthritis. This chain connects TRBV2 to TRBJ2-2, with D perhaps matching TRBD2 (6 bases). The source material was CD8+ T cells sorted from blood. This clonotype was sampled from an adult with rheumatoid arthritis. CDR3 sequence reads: CASSEVAANTGELFF. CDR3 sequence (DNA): TGTGCCAGCAGTGAAGTAGCGGCCAACACCGGGGAGCTGTTTTTT.